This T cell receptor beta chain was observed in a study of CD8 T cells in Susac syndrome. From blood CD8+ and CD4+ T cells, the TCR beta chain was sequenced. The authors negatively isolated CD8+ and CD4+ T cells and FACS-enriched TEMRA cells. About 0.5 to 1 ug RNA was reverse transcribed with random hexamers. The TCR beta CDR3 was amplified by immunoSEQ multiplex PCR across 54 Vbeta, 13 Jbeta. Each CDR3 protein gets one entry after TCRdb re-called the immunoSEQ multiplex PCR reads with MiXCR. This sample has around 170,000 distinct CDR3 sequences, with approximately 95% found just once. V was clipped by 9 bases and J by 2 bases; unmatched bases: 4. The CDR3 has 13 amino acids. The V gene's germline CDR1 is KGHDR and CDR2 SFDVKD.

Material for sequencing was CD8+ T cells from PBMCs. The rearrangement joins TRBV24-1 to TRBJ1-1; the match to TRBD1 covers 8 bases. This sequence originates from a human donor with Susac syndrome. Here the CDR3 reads CATRQGPNTEAFF. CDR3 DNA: TGTGCCACCCGACAGGGGCCAAACACTGAAGCTTTCTTT.